The clone carrying this T cell receptor (beta chain) was seen once. In the authors' methods: It was from reference gene primer amplification that nucleated cell counts were estimated. Libraries were prepared by immunoSEQ multiplex PCR; TCRdb keeps only in-frame clonotypes and omits some of them. That table furnishes V, J and clone size, whereas the DNA furnished D and trimming. The table records fewer than 45,000 clones, more than 70% of them present only once. This sample stems from a study of blood T cell repertoires in COVID-19. About the study: Material from acute and convalescent COVID-19 was sourced from the United States, Italy and Spain. T cells, B-cell-depleted T cells, or PBMCs supplied cDNA or gDNA.

V gave up 3 bases and J gave up 2 bases; unmatched junction bases: 7. The CDR3 runs to 16 residues. Germline V CDR1 and CDR2: MNHNS, SASEGT. This chain connects TRBV6-1 to TRBJ2-7, with 10 bases identical to TRBD1. The sequenced sample consisted of peripheral blood. The sequence came from a human donor in a cohort sampled during active COVID-19. DNA for the CDR3: TGTGCCAGCAGTGACTTAGGGGACAGGGGAGCCTACGAGCAGTACTTC. Protein product: CASSDLGDRGAYEQYF.